One sample yielded the 30 T cell receptor beta chains listed below, sequenced in a study of blood T cell repertoires in COVID-19 (TCRdb year 2020). The library came from the immunoSEQ multiplex PCR assay. Entries here come from immuneACCESS through TCRdb and include only in-frame sequences with V and J called. Some clones fail to appear in such tables; in the studies checked, an unresolved V gene covers under half of the shortfall, and the cause of the remainder is unknown. The sample table holds roughly 330,000 clones, of which just over 85% were seen once. 8% to 13% of the sample belongs to the ten largest clones. Specimen: PBMCs or T cells enriched from blood (not recorded which). All receptors come from a woman aged 18-30 years who had recovered from COVID-19.

The chain carries TRBV28 and TRBJ1-1; TRBD1 agrees at 9 bases. Trimming cost V 2 bases and J 1 base; bases outside gene matches: 2. The CDR3 extends over 15 amino acids. Germline-derived CDR1 and CDR2 are MDHEN and SYDVKM. The CDR3 nucleotides are TGTGCCAGCAGTTTAGGGACAGGGAAGAACACTGAAGCTTTCTTT. The encoded protein is CASSLGTGKNTEAFF.

The chain couples TRBV27 to TRBJ1-6; D remains unclear. Trimming took 3 bases from V and 7 from J, leaving 4 bases between them. This CDR3 spans 12 amino acids. From germline, CDR1 is MNHEY and CDR2 SMNVEV (reference sequence). As DNA, the CDR3 is TGTGCCAGCAGTTTGCAGAATTCACCCCTCCACTTT. This sequence encodes CASSLQNSPLHF.

The genes are TRBV21-1 and TRBJ1-4; the D call in the table, TRBD1, was not verified against the DNA. TRBV21-1 is a documented pseudogene. CDR3 size: 18 residues. CDR3 protein: CASSGDRENSSTNEKLFF. CDR3 in DNA: TGTGCCAGCAGCGGGGACAGGGAGAATTCTTCAACTAATGAAAAACTGTTTTTT.

This clone was detected a few times. The chain links TRBV28 to TRBJ1-1, with TRBD1 matching over 8 bases. V lost 6 bases to trimming and J lost 3 bases; unmatched junction nucleotides: 6. Looked up from germline, CDR1 is MDHEN and CDR2 is SYDVKM. The length of the CDR3 is 14 residues. The CDR3 reads CASRGGQADTEAFF. DNA of the CDR3: TGTGCCAGCAGGGGGGGACAGGCGGACACTGAAGCTTTCTTT.

The table lists this clone with a few counts. The V call is TRBV5-1, the J call TRBJ1-1; TRBD1 matches 10 bases. Germline loops: CDR1 SGHRS, CDR2 YFSETQ. This CDR3 spans 17 amino acids. Germline trimming cut 4 bases from V and 3 bases from J; bases unmatched to any gene: 12. CDR3: CASSPPRLGQGYTEAFF. CDR3 DNA: TGCGCCAGCAGCCCCCCCCGTTTGGGACAGGGGTACACTGAAGCTTTCTTT.

The rearrangement links TRBV9 to TRBJ2-5; 11 bases agree with TRBD1. The CDR3 loop spans 14 amino acids. Trimming at V came to 4 bases and at J to 6 bases, leaving 5 bases not matched to a gene. Germline CDR1 reads SGDLS; CDR2 reads YYNGEE. This CDR3 reads CASSYGQGAKTQYF. The CDR3, as DNA: TGTGCCAGCAGCTACGGACAGGGGGCAAAGACCCAGTACTTC.

The chain has TRBV9 and TRBJ2-7, with D possibly matching TRBD2 (5 bases). The CDR3 is 11 residues long. Germline values: CDR1 SGDLS, CDR2 YYNGEE. The V end was cut by 4 bases, the J end by 7 bases, with 9 bases between. The CDR3 protein is CASSPCGEQYF. The CDR3 DNA sequence: TGTGCCAGCAGCCCCTGCGGGGAGCAGTACTTC.

The chain couples TRBV6-1 to TRBJ1-1, with D possibly being TRBD1 (5 bases). CDR1 MNHNS and CDR2 SASEGT come from the germline V gene. CDR3 length equals 15 residues. The ends were cut back, 4 bases at V and 1 base at J, with 13 bases in the middle. Here the CDR3 reads CASSGPGGGNTEAFF. CDR3 in DNA: TGTGCCAGCAGTGGACCCGGGGGTGGGAACACTGAAGCTTTCTTT.

The chain links TRBV9 to TRBJ2-7; the D gene is possibly TRBD1 (6 bases). This CDR3 contains 14 residues. CDR1 and CDR2 from the germline V gene are SGDLS and YYNGEE. Trimming removed 5 bases from V and 2 bases from J, with 14 bases in between. CDR3 DNA: TGTGCCAGCAGTCCGCGACAGGCGGCCTACGAGCAGTACTTC. The encoded protein is CASSPRQAAYEQYF.

The chain links TRBV11-2 to TRBJ1-3; tentative D call: TRBD1 (6 bases). Germline V CDR1 and CDR2: SGHAT, FQNNGV. Trimming removed 0 bases from V and 8 bases from J, with 8 bases in between. The CDR3 is 13 amino acids. The CDR3 nucleotides read TGTGCCAGCAGCTTAGACAGGGGTGACACCATATATTTT. Translation gives CASSLDRGDTIYF.

The V and J genes are TRBV11-2 and TRBJ2-4; 9 bases fit TRBD2. Germline V gene sequence: CDR1 SGHAT, CDR2 FQNNGV. This CDR3 has 14 residues. Germline trimming cut 5 bases from V and 8 bases from J; bases unmatched to any gene: 7. The CDR3 sequence: CASSAGGLVDIQYF. The CDR3 DNA reads TGTGCCAGCAGCGCGGGAGGGCTGGTAGACATTCAGTACTTC.

The J gene is TRBJ1-3, the V gene TRBV30; D not certain. Trimming pared 3 bases from V and 0 bases from J, leaving 9 bases between. CDR3 size: 14 residues. Per the germline V gene, CDR1 is GTSNPN and CDR2 is SVGIG (reference sequence). CDR3 amino acids: CAWRELSSGNTIYF. CDR3 coding DNA: TGTGCCTGGAGAGAGTTGAGCTCTGGAAACACCATATATTTT.

This chain joins TRBV24-1 and TRBJ2-5, with D hard to call. Germline V gene lookup returns CDR1 KGHDR and CDR2 SFDVKD. The CDR3 consists of 13 residues. Between the trimmed V and J ends, which lost 3 bases and 2 bases, there was a span of 6 bases. CDR3 residues: CATSDGPQETQYF. The CDR3 bases are TGTGCCACCAGTGATGGGCCTCAAGAGACCCAGTACTTC.

This sequence joins TRBV7-9 and TRBJ2-7; the match to TRBD1 covers 7 bases. This CDR3 region has 15 residues. Germline V gene data show CDR1 as SEHNR and CDR2 as FQNEAQ (reference sequence). V lost 5 bases, J lost 4 bases, and 11 bases stayed unmatched. CDR3 coding DNA: TGTGCCAGCAGCAATCCTTACGGGACAGCTTACGAGCAGTACTTC. It codes for CASSNPYGTAYEQYF.

The chain links TRBV28 to TRBJ2-2, with 11 bases lining up with TRBD2. The CDR3 spans 20 residues. Germline trimming cut 5 bases from V and 5 bases from J; bases unmatched to any gene: 19. Germline values: CDR1 MDHEN, CDR2 SYDVKM. The DNA for the CDR3 is TGTGCCAGCAGTACCTGGGACAGAACTTTAGCGGGAGGGCGGACCGGGGAGCTGTTTTTT. This gives the protein CASSTWDRTLAGGRTGELFF.

This chain uses TRBV2 with TRBJ1-2; D is undetermined. From germline, CDR1 is SNHLY and CDR2 FYNNEI. Trimming cost V 3 bases and J 4 bases, with 15 bases left between them. CDR3 size: 15 residues. The CDR3 protein is CASSDLEAPFYGYTF. The CDR3 DNA follows: TGTGCCAGCAGTGACTTGGAGGCCCCCTTCTATGGCTACACCTTC. The whole variable domain, filled in from reference TRBV2 and TRBJ1-2, reads EPEVTQTPSHQVTQMGQEVILRCVPISNHLYFYWYRQILGQKVEFLVSFYNNEISEKSEIFDDQFSVERPDGSNFTLKIRSTKLEDSAMYFCASSDLEAPFYGYTFGSGTRLTVV.

The chain links TRBV19 to TRBJ1-5; D gene uncertain. The CDR3 is 15 residues long. Between the trimmed V and J ends, which lost 5 bases and 0 bases, there was a span of 11 bases. From germline, CDR1 is LNHDA and CDR2 SQIVND (reference sequence). In DNA, the CDR3 is TGTGCCAGTAGTCGCACAGTCTATAGCAATCAGCCCCAGCATTTT. It translates to CASSRTVYSNQPQHF.

The V gene is TRBV10-3, the J gene TRBJ1-1; D is possibly TRBD1 (5 bases). The germline V gene has CDR1 ENHRY and CDR2 SYGVKD. CDR3 length: 12 residues. The V and J ends lost 3 bases and 8 bases respectively, with 10 bases between them. This CDR3 reads CAISDQGREAFF. The DNA for the CDR3 is TGTGCCATCAGTGATCAGGGAAGAGAAGCTTTCTTT.

The V gene is TRBV27, the J gene TRBJ2-1; D uncertain. Germline values: CDR1 MNHEY, CDR2 SMNVEV (reference sequence). The CDR3 sequence is 15 residues long. V lost 5 bases and J 2 bases, leaving 13 bases between the germline ends. The CDR3 sequence: CASSPLVAPYNEQFF. The CDR3, as DNA: TGTGCCAGCAGTCCCTTGGTGGCCCCCTACAATGAGCAGTTCTTC.

V gene TRBV5-4 combines with J gene TRBJ2-1; the D is unclear. Per germline, CDR1 SGHNT and CDR2 YYREEE (reference sequence). Trimming shortened V by 6 bases and J by 5 bases, and 12 bases separated the two germline ends. CDR3 size: 13 residues. CDR3: CASTPERDNEQFF. CDR3 nucleotides: TGTGCCAGCACCCCCGAGCGAGACAATGAGCAGTTCTTC.

V and J are TRBV14 and TRBJ2-5; a weak D match, TRBD1 (5 bases). Germline CDR1 reads SGHDN; CDR2 reads FVKESK. CDR3 length: 16 residues. Trimming stripped 2 bases from V and 2 bases from J, with 15 bases between. The CDR3 sequence is CASSQILTEFQETQYF. The CDR3 coding sequence is TGTGCCAGCAGCCAAATTTTGACAGAATTTCAAGAGACCCAGTACTTC.

This chain links TRBV25-1 with TRBJ1-1; the match to TRBD1 covers 7 bases. J gave up 2 bases and V 2 bases, and 8 bases lay outside the gene matches. The CDR3 loop spans 16 amino acids. Germline lookup yields CDR1 MGHDK and CDR2 SYGVNS. CDR3 sequence (DNA): TGTGCCAGCAGTGAAGGTCGGGACAGAGAAAACACTGAAGCTTTCTTT. It codes for CASSEGRDRENTEAFF.

Comment on this clone: This CDR3 is also generated by other DNA sequences in the sample. The chain recombines TRBV9 with TRBJ1-2; 12 nucleotides agree with TRBD1. This CDR3 is 14 amino acids long. CDR1 SGDLS and CDR2 YYNGEE come from the germline V gene. V trimming: 0 bases; J trimming: 8 bases; junction bases outside the gene matches: 2. CDR3 sequence (DNA): TGTGCCAGCAGCGTAGCAGGGACAGGGGGCGGCTACACCTTC. Translated, it gives CASSVAGTGGGYTF.

The V and J genes are TRBV2 and TRBJ1-4; D is unclear. The CDR3 length is 15 residues. V lost 5 bases, J lost 4 bases, and 14 bases lay in between. Germline V gene data show CDR1 as SNHLY and CDR2 as FYNNEI. CDR3 region: CASSQGQTFNEKLFF. In DNA, the CDR3 is TGTGCCAGCAGTCAAGGGCAGACTTTTAATGAAAAACTGTTTTTT.

This clone was found once. This chain joins TRBV5-4 and TRBJ1-2, with 9 bases fitting TRBD1. The CDR3 is made up of 14 amino acids. V lost 2 bases to trimming and J lost 4 bases; unmatched junction nucleotides: 3. From germline, CDR1 is SGHNT and CDR2 YYREEE (reference sequence). The CDR3 reads CASSFRQGGYGYTF. CDR3 nucleotides: TGTGCCAGCAGCTTCAGACAGGGGGGCTATGGCTACACCTTC.

The chain joins TRBV7-9 to TRBJ2-1, with 12 bases fitting TRBD2. The CDR3 sequence is 17 residues long. CDR1 and CDR2 (germline): SEHNR, FQNEAQ (reference sequence). The junction had 10 bases not matched to a gene; V was cut back by 4 bases and J by 6 bases. The CDR3 here is CASSSFPLAGGPNEQFF. CDR3 DNA sequence: TGTGCCAGCAGCTCCTTCCCCCTAGCGGGGGGGCCCAATGAGCAGTTCTTC.

The V and J genes are TRBV5-8 and TRBJ1-2; 8 positions agree with TRBD1. The CDR3 has 15 amino acids. The ends lost 0 bases at V and 5 bases at J; junction bases unmatched: 6. Germline values: CDR1 SGHTS, CDR2 YDEGEE. The CDR3 region is CASSLVGTGGYGYTF. CDR3 nucleotide sequence: TGTGCCAGCAGCTTGGTAGGGACAGGAGGATATGGCTACACCTTC.

This chain joins TRBV9 and TRBJ2-3; 7 bases agree with TRBD2. V lost 2 bases and J lost 2; bases outside the gene matches: 5. CDR3 length: 15 residues. Germline V gives CDR1 SGDLS, CDR2 YYNGEE. The DNA for the CDR3 is TGTGCCAGCAGCGTTGAACTAGCGTACACAGATACGCAGTATTTT. This sequence encodes CASSVELAYTDTQYF.

J is TRBJ2-3 and V is TRBV5-8; 8 bases fit TRBD1. The germline CDR1 and CDR2 sequences are SGHTS and YDEGEE. The V gene end was trimmed by 1 base and the J gene end by 2 bases; junction bases not matched to a gene: 3. The CDR3 consists of 15 residues. The chain's CDR3 is CASSLQGALTDTQYF. CDR3 coding DNA: TGTGCCAGCAGCTTGCAGGGGGCTCTCACAGATACGCAGTATTTT.

The chain employs TRBV30 and TRBJ1-2, with a possible D match to TRBD1 (6 bases). This CDR3 is 13 amino acids long. CDR1 is GTSNPN and CDR2 is SVGIG in the germline V gene (reference sequence). V was trimmed by 2 bases and J by 1 base, leaving 8 bases between them. The DNA for the CDR3 is TGTGCCTGGAGTCTGGACAGTAACTATGGCTACACCTTC. Protein sequence: CAWSLDSNYGYTF.